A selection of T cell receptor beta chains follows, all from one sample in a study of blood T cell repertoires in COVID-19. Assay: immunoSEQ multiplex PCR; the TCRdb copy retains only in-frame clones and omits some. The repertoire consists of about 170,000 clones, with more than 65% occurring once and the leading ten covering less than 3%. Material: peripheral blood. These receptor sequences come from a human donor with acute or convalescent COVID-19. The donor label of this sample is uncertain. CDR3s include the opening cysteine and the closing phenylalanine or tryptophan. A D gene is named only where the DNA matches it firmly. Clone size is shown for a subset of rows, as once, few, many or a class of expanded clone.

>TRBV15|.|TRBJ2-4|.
CATSRDPGVQNIQYF
TGTGCCACCAGCAGAGATCCAGGGGTTCAAAACATTCAGTACTTC
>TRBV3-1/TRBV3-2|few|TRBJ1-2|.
CASSQGTARNYGYTF
TGTGCCAGCAGCCAAGGGACAGCCCGAAACTATGGCTACACCTTC
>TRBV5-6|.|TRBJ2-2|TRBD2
CASSPQKRGPNTGELFF
TGTGCCAGCAGCCCCCAGAAGCGGGGGCCGAACACCGGGGAGCTGTTTTTT
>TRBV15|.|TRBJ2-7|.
CATSTSVWYEQYF
TGTGCCACCAGTACCTCGGTGTGGTACGAGCAGTACTTC
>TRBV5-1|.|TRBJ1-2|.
CASSLDRELGFYGYTF
TGCGCCAGCAGCTTGGACAGGGAGTTGGGGTTCTATGGCTACACCTTC
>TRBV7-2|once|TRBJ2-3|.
CASRIVGTDTQYF
TGTGCCAGCAGAATAGTGGGCACAGATACGCAGTATTTT
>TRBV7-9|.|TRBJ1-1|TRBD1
CASSAGGMGTEAFF
TGTGCCAGCAGCGCAGGGGGTATGGGCACTGAAGCTTTCTTT
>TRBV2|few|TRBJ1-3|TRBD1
CASSEVTGAGNTIYF
TGTGCCAGCAGTGAAGTCACAGGGGCCGGAAACACCATATATTTT
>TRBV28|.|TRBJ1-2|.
CASRPVEGVYGYTF
TGTGCCAGCAGACCTGTTGAGGGGGTCTATGGCTACACCTTC
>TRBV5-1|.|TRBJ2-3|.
CASRAGEPTDTQYF
TGCGCCAGCAGAGCGGGTGAACCCACAGATACGCAGTATTTT
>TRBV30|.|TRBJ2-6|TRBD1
CAWSTGGAGANVLTF
TGTGCCTGGAGCACAGGGGGCGCTGGGGCCAACGTCCTGACTTTC
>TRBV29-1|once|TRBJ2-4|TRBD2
CSVDRAGGSDIQYF
TGCAGCGTTGATAGAGCGGGAGGGTCGGACATTCAGTACTTC
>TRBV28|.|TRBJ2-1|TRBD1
CASRGQGLESSYNEQFF
TGTGCCAGCAGGGGACAGGGGCTCGAGAGCTCCTACAATGAGCAGTTCTTC
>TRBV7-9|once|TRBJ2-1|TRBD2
CASSLTSGRGNEQFF
TGTGCCAGCAGCCTGACTAGCGGGAGAGGCAATGAGCAGTTCTTC
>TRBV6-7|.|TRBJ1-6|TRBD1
CASSYLYRGLSPLHF
TGTGCCAGCAGTTACTTGTACAGGGGGCTTTCACCCCTCCACTTT
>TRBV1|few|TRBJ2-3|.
CTSSSTSSDTQYF
TGCACCAGCAGCTCGACTAGCTCAGATACGCAGTATTTT
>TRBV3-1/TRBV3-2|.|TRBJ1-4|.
CASSAQGTANNEKLFF
TGTGCCAGCAGCGCCCAAGGAACAGCCAATAATGAAAAACTGTTTTTT
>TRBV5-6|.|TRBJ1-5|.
CASSSGYNQPQHF
TGTGCCAGCAGCTCAGGGTACAATCAGCCCCAGCATTTT
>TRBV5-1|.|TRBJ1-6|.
CASSLETTSPLHF
TGCGCCAGCAGCTTAGAAACTACTTCACCCCTCCACTTT
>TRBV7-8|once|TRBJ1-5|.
CASSLSSNQPQHF
TGTGCCAGCAGCTTAAGCAGCAATCAGCCCCAGCATTTT
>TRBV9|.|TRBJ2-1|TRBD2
CASSARRADSGGYLNEQFF
TGTGCCAGCAGCGCACGTAGAGCAGATAGCGGGGGGTACCTCAATGAGCAGTTCTTC
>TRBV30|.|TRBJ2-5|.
CAWSVGGKETQYF
TGTGCCTGGAGTGTAGGCGGGAAGGAGACCCAGTACTTC
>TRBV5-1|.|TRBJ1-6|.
CASSPEGGGYSPLHF
TGCGCCAGCAGCCCAGAAGGCGGGGGATATTCACCCCTCCACTTT
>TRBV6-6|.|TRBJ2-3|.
CASSPTGAVSVTQYF
TGTGCCAGCAGTCCCACTGGGGCGGTCTCGGTTACGCAGTATTTT
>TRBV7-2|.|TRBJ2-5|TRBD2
CASSLAASGGQETQYF
TGTGCCAGCAGCTTGGCCGCGTCGGGGGGGCAAGAGACCCAGTACTTC
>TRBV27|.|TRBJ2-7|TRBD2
CASRASGRYEQYF
TGTGCCAGCAGAGCTAGCGGGAGATACGAGCAGTACTTC
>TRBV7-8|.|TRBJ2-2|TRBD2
CASRSQGGLAGSGELFF
TGTGCCAGCAGATCCCAGGGGGGACTAGCGGGTTCCGGGGAGCTGTTTTTT
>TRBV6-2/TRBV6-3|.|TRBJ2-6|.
CASSGTASSGANVLTF
TGTGCCAGCAGTGGGACTGCATCCTCTGGGGCCAACGTCCTGACTTTC
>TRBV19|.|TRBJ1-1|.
CASSIDPYLNTEAFF
TGTGCCAGTAGTATAGATCCCTACTTGAACACTGAAGCTTTCTTT
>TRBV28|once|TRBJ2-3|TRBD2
CASSPLAGGPDTQYF
TGTGCCAGCAGTCCACTAGCGGGAGGGCCAGATACGCAGTATTTT
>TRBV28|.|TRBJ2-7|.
CASNSMGAITTYEQYF
TGTGCCAGCAACTCGATGGGGGCCATTACCACCTACGAGCAGTACTTC
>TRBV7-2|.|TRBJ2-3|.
CASSLALGSGDTQYF
TGTGCCAGCAGCTTAGCGCTGGGGAGCGGCGATACGCAGTATTTT
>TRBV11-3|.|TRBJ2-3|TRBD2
CASSHGTSVPDTQYF
TGTGCCAGCAGCCACGGGACTAGCGTCCCCGATACGCAGTATTTT
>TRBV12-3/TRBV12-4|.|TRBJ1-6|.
CASSLQGSSPLHF
TGTGCCAGCAGTTTACAGGGGAGTTCACCCCTCCACTTT
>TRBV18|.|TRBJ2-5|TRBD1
CASERDRGKETQYF
TGTGCCTCCGAGAGGGACAGGGGAAAAGAGACCCAGTACTTC
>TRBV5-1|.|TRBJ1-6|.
CASSLGHPNGPLHF
TGCGCCAGCAGCTTGGGACACCCTAATGGGCCCCTCCACTTT
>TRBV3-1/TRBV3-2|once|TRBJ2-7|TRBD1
CASSDQGVGSEQYF
TGTGCCAGCAGCGACCAGGGGGTAGGGTCCGAGCAGTACTTC
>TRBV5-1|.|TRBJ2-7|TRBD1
CASSLATGGYYEQYF
TGCGCCAGCAGCTTGGCCACAGGGGGCTACTACGAGCAGTACTTC
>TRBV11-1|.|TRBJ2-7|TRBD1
CASSLDRGGREQYF
TGTGCCAGCAGCTTGGACAGGGGAGGACGCGAGCAGTACTTC
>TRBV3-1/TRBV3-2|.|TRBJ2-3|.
CASSQGGGDTQYF
TGTGCCAGCAGCCAAGGTGGAGGGGATACGCAGTATTTT
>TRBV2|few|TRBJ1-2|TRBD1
CASSEWDRRDSLDYGYTF
TGTGCCAGCAGTGAGTGGGACCGCCGGGACAGCCTTGATTATGGCTACACCTTC
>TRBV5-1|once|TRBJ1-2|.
CASSSLDSIYGYTF
TGCGCCAGCAGCTCTCTGGACAGCATCTATGGCTACACCTTC
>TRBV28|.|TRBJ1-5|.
CASSRAGTSLEPQHF
TGTGCCAGCAGTAGGGCCGGGACATCGTTAGAGCCCCAGCATTTT
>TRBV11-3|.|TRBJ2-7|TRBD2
CASSYAGLGHEQYF
TGTGCCAGCAGCTACGCGGGACTAGGTCACGAGCAGTACTTC
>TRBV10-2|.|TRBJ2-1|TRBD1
CASRGTGGSYNEQFF
TGCGCCAGCAGGGGGACAGGGGGATCCTACAATGAGCAGTTCTTC
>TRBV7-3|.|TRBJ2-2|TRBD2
CASSLGISGGAGELFF
TGTGCCAGCAGCTTAGGGATTAGCGGGGGTGCCGGGGAGCTGTTTTTT
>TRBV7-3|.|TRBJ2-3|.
CASSLTFGTDTQYF
TGTGCCAGCAGCTTAACATTCGGCACAGATACGCAGTATTTT
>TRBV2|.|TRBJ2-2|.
CASSPGTLYYIGELFF
TGTGCCAGCAGTCCCGGGACACTCTATTATATCGGGGAGCTGTTTTTT
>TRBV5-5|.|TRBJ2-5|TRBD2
CASSLAVGGDQETQYF
TGTGCCAGCAGCTTGGCTGTCGGGGGGGACCAAGAGACCCAGTACTTC
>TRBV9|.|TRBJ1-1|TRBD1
CASSEGAIPKVEAFF
TGTGCCAGCAGCGAGGGGGCGATCCCTAAGGTTGAAGCTTTCTTT
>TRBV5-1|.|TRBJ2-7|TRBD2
CASSFTGLGTYEQYF
TGCGCCAGCAGCTTTACAGGACTAGGAACCTACGAGCAGTACTTC
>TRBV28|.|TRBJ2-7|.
CATRTASVYEQYF
TGTGCCACCAGGACAGCCTCCGTCTACGAGCAGTACTTC
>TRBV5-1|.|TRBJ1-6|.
CASSPQGVDNSPLHF
TGCGCCAGCAGCCCCCAGGGCGTCGATAATTCACCCCTCCACTTT
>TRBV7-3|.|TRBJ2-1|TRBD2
CASSNPGGPQFF
TGTGCCAGCAGCAACCCGGGAGGCCCGCAGTTCTTC
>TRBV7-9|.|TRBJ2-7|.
CASSQPDRSDEQYF
TGTGCCAGCAGCCAACCAGACAGGTCCGACGAGCAGTACTTC